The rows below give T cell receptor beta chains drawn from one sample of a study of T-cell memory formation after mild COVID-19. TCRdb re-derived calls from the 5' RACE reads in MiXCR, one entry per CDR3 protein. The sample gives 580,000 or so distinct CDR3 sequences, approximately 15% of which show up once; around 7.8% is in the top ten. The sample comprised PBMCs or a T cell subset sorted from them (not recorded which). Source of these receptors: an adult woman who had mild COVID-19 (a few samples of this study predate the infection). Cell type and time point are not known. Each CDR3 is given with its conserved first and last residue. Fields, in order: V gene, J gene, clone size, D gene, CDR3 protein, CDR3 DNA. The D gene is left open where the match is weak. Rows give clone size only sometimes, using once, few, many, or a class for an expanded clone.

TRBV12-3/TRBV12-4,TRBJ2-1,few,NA,CASRWGDEQFF,TGTGCCAGCAGATGGGGTGATGAGCAGTTCTTC
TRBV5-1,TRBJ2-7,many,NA,CASSLAGQAYEQYF,TGCGCCAGCAGCTTGGCCGGGCAGGCCTACGAGCAGTACTTC
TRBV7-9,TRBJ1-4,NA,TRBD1,CASSLAAGGFPTNEKLFF,TGTGCCAGCAGCTTAGCGGCAGGGGGCTTCCCAACTAATGAAAAACTGTTTTTT
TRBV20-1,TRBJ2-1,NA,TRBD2,CSAGTSGHNEQFF,TGCAGTGCCGGGACTAGCGGGCACAATGAGCAGTTCTTC
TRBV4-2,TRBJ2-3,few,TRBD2,CASSQVAGAGTDTQYF,TGTGCCAGCAGCCAAGTAGCGGGAGCGGGGACAGATACGCAGTATTTT
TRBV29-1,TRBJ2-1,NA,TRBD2,CSVEVVELAGGYYNEQFF,TGCAGCGTTGAAGTTGTTGAACTAGCGGGAGGGTACTACAATGAGCAGTTCTTC
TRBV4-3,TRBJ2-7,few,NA,CASSPRPGPYEQYF,TGCGCCAGCAGCCCAAGACCAGGGCCCTACGAGCAGTACTTC
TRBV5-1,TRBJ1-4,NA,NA,CASSLLDTRANEKLFF,TGCGCCAGCAGCCTCCTCGACACGCGGGCTAATGAAAAACTGTTTTTT
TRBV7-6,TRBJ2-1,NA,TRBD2,CASSFTTSGGGGDNEQFF,TGTGCCAGCAGCTTCACGACTAGCGGAGGGGGTGGAGACAATGAGCAGTTCTTC
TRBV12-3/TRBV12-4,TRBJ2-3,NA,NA,CASSLLDWTDTQYF,TGTGCCAGCAGTTTACTAGATTGGACAGATACGCAGTATTTT
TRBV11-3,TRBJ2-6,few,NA,CASSRGPSSGANVLTF,TGTGCCAGCAGTAGGGGCCCGAGCTCTGGGGCCAACGTCCTGACTTTC
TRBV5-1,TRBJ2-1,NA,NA,CASSFGTVGEQFF,TGCGCCAGCAGCTTTGGCACGGTGGGTGAGCAGTTCTTC
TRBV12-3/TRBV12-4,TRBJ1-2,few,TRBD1,CASTRTGPNYGYTF,TGTGCCAGCACCCGGACAGGTCCTAACTATGGCTACACCTTC
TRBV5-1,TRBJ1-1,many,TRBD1,CASTGQMNTEAFF,TGCGCCAGCACGGGACAGATGAACACTGAAGCTTTCTTT
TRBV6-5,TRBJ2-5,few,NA,CASFQAIGETQYF,TGTGCCAGCTTTCAGGCGATAGGGGAGACCCAGTACTTC
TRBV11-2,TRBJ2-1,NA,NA,CASSLVYGESSYNEQFF,TGTGCCAGCAGCTTAGTGTACGGAGAGAGCTCCTACAATGAGCAGTTCTTC
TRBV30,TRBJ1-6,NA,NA,CAWKGSNTRNSPLHF,TGTGCCTGGAAGGGGAGTAATACGAGAAATTCACCCCTCCACTTT
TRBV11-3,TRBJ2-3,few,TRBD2,CASSFRREGITDTQYF,TGTGCCAGCAGCTTTCGAAGGGAGGGGATCACAGATACGCAGTATTTT
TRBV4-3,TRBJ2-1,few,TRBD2,CASSQDSAGLGNEQFF,TGCGCCAGCAGCCAAGATAGTGCAGGACTAGGAAATGAGCAGTTCTTC
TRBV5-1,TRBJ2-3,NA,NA,CASSPQGDRTDTQYF,TGCGCCAGCAGCCCCCAAGGGGATCGGACAGATACGCAGTATTTT
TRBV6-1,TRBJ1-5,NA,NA,CASSELHGEVQPQHF,TGTGCCAGCAGTGAACTGCACGGGGAGGTTCAGCCCCAGCATTTT
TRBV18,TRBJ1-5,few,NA,CASSPAGSRQPQHF,TGTGCCAGCTCACCGGCGGGGTCTCGTCAGCCCCAGCATTTT
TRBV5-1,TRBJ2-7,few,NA,CASSPGDPPYEQYF,TGCGCCAGCAGCCCGGGGGACCCTCCCTACGAGCAGTACTTC
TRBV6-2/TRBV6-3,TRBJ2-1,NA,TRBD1,CASSYVNRDRPFF,TGTGCCAGCAGTTACGTGAACCGGGACAGACCGTTCTTC
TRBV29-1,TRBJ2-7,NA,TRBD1,CSVVGTGAYEQYF,TGCAGCGTTGTAGGGACAGGGGCGTACGAGCAGTACTTC
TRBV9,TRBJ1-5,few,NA,CASSVGPENQPQHF,TGTGCCAGCAGCGTAGGGCCAGAGAATCAGCCCCAGCATTTT
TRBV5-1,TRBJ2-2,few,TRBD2,CASSLASGINTGELFF,TGCGCCAGCAGCTTGGCTAGCGGAATAAACACCGGGGAGCTGTTTTTT
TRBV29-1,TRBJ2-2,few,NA,CSARSNLNTGELFF,TGCAGCGCCCGGAGTAATCTGAACACCGGGGAGCTGTTTTTT
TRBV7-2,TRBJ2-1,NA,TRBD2,CASSLDSSGGYYEQFF,TGTGCCAGCAGCTTAGATAGTAGCGGGGGTTATTATGAGCAGTTCTTC
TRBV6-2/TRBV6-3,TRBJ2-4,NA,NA,CASSEVAKNIQYF,TGTGCCAGCAGCGAAGTAGCCAAAAACATTCAGTACTTC
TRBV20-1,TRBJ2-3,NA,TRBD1,CSATTGGVDTQYF,TGCAGTGCTACGACAGGGGGAGTGGATACGCAGTATTTT
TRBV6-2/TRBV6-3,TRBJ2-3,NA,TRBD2,CASSYGPQTSGRAGDTQYF,TGTGCCAGCAGTTACGGACCTCAGACTAGCGGGAGGGCCGGAGATACGCAGTATTTT
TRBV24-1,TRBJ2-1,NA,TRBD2,CATSDSAGLAGEEQFF,TGTGCCACCAGTGATTCCGCGGGACTAGCGGGGGAGGAGCAGTTCTTC
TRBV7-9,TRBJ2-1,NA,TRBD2,CASSLVRASGGYEQFF,TGTGCCAGCAGCTTAGTCAGGGCTAGCGGGGGATATGAGCAGTTCTTC
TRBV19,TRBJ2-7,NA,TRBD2,CASSKTSGISGGFGYEQYF,TGTGCCAGTAGTAAGACTAGCGGGATCTCTGGGGGCTTCGGCTACGAGCAGTACTTC
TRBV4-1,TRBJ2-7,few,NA,CASSPTATMSYEQYF,TGCGCCAGCAGCCCCACCGCTACCATGAGCTACGAGCAGTACTTC
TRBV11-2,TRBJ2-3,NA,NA,CASREEFTDTQYF,TGTGCCAGTCGTGAAGAATTCACAGATACGCAGTATTTT
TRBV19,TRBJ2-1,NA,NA,CASSRSGGIMFLGSGWRNEQFF,TGTGCCAGTAGTAGGTCTGGCGGGATCATGTTCCTTGGGTCGGGTTGGAGGAATGAGCAGTTCTTC
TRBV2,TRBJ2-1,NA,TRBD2,CASSELVSGRAAVIEQFF,TGTGCCAGCAGTGAATTAGTTAGCGGGAGAGCCGCGGTCATTGAGCAGTTCTTC
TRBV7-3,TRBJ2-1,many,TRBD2,CASSVGLASINEQFF,TGTGCCAGCAGCGTAGGACTAGCGAGTATAAATGAGCAGTTCTTC
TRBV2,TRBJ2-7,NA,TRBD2,CATVGEGSYEQYF,TGTGCCACAGTTGGGGAGGGCTCCTACGAGCAGTACTTC
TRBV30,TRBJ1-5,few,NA,CAWTQGPNQPQHF,TGTGCCTGGACGCAGGGGCCCAATCAGCCCCAGCATTTT
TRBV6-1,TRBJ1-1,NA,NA,CASSETWGTEAFF,TGTGCCAGCAGTGAAACGTGGGGCACTGAAGCTTTCTTT
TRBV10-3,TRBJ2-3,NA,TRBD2,CAISPTSGGSPDTQYF,TGTGCCATCAGTCCAACTAGCGGGGGTTCCCCAGATACGCAGTATTTT
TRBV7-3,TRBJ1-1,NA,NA,CASSLQGGGNTEAFF,TGTGCCAGCAGCTTACAGGGTGGGGGGAACACTGAAGCTTTCTTT
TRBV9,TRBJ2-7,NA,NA,CASSVEVISYEQYF,TGTGCCAGCAGCGTAGAGGTTATCTCCTACGAGCAGTACTTC